These 31 T cell receptor beta chains were sequenced from one sample in a study of blood T cell repertoires in COVID-19. Using immunoSEQ multiplex PCR, the repertoire was profiled, and TCRdb retains in-frame clones only, with some absent. The sample carries about 400,000 clones, approximately 90% recorded once. The sample consisted of peripheral blood. These receptors all stem from a young woman with active or convalescent COVID-19.

This chain connects TRBV11-2 to TRBJ1-2; D gene uncertain. The V end was cut by 4 bases, the J end by 4 bases, with 13 bases between. The CDR3 runs 14 residues. The germline V gene has CDR1 SGHAT and CDR2 FQNNGV. Here the CDR3 DNA reads TGTGCCAGCAGCTCCCTCGGGGTTATCTATGGCTACACCTTC. Protein: CASSSLGVIYGYTF.

The rearrangement joins TRBV4-1 to TRBJ2-7; a possible D gene is TRBD2 (6 bases). V dropped 1 base and J dropped 0 bases, with 10 bases sitting between them. The CDR3 length is 15 residues. Germline V gene lookup returns CDR1 MGHRA and CDR2 YSYEKL. This chain's CDR3 is CASSQGRVPSYEQYF. The DNA for the CDR3 is TGCGCCAGCAGCCAAGGGAGGGTCCCCTCCTACGAGCAGTACTTC.

CDR3 bases: TGTGCCAGCAGTTTAACACAGGGGGGACATAGCAATCAGCCCCAGCATTTT. Amino acid sequence: CASSLTQGGHSNQPQHF. The rearrangement links TRBV27 to TRBJ1-5, with 8 bases identical to TRBD1. Germline V gives CDR1 MNHEY, CDR2 SMNVEV (reference sequence). J gave up 0 bases and V 2 bases, and 6 bases lay outside the gene matches. The CDR3 spans 17 residues.

The chain has TRBV11-3 and TRBJ1-3; TRBD1 agrees at 7 bases. CDR3 length equals 14 residues. With V trimmed by 4 bases and J by 0 bases, 0 bases remained unmatched. Germline lookup yields CDR1 SGHNT and CDR2 YENEEA. CDR3 in DNA: TGTGCCAGCAGCTCAGGGGGCTCTGGAAACACCATATATTTT. Its protein product is CASSSGGSGNTIYF.

This chain links TRBV5-4 with TRBJ2-2, with 8 nucleotides matching TRBD1. CDR3 size: 16 residues. The V gene end was trimmed by 4 bases and the J gene end by 5 bases; junction bases not matched to a gene: 10. Germline V gives CDR1 SGHNT, CDR2 YYREEE (reference sequence). CDR3 in amino acids: CASSIGQGGRTGELFF. In DNA form, the CDR3 reads TGTGCCAGCAGCATCGGACAGGGAGGAAGGACCGGGGAGCTGTTTTTT.

The rearrangement links TRBV3-1 (or the pseudogene TRBV3-2) to TRBJ2-3, with 7 nucleotides matching TRBD2. V dropped 0 bases and J dropped 3; count of bases not matched to a gene: 6. CDR1 LGHDT and CDR2 YNNKEL come from the germline V gene (reference sequence). The CDR3 contains 16 residues. The CDR3 region is CASSQESAGVTDTQYF. The CDR3 coding sequence is TGTGCCAGCAGCCAAGAGTCGGCGGGGGTGACAGATACGCAGTATTTT.

The rearrangement joins TRBV10-3 to TRBJ1-5; D perhaps matches TRBD1 (5 bases). The ends were cut back, 2 bases at V and 1 base at J, with 9 bases in the middle. Germline V CDR1 and CDR2: ENHRY, SYGVKD. This CDR3 is 15 amino acids long. This chain's CDR3 is CAISEGGGSNQPQHF. The CDR3 bases are TGTGCCATCAGTGAGGGGGGGGGAAGCAATCAGCCCCAGCATTTT.

The chain links TRBV5-1 to TRBJ2-7; D gene unclear. Between the trimmed V and J ends, which lost 0 bases and 4 bases, there was a span of 8 bases. The V gene's germline CDR1 is SGHRS and CDR2 YFSETQ. CDR3 length: 13 residues. The CDR3 nucleotides read TGCGCCAGCAGCTTGGCCGCCAGTTACGAGCAGTACTTC. Protein product: CASSLAASYEQYF. Combining the CDR3 with reference TRBV5-1 and TRBJ2-7 gives the whole variable domain KAGVTQTPRYLIKTRGQQVTLSCSPISGHRSVSWYQQTPGQGLQFLFEYFSETQRNKGNFPGRFSGRQFSNSRSEMNVSTLELGDSALYLCASSLAASYEQYFGPGTRLTVT.

Points on this clone: In the same sample, other DNA sequences code for this CDR3. This chain links TRBV5-1 with TRBJ1-2; perhaps TRBD1 as D (5 bases). Germline loops: CDR1 SGHRS, CDR2 YFSETQ. Trimming cost V 4 bases and J 8 bases, with 15 bases left between them. The CDR3 runs to 13 residues. Written as DNA, the CDR3 is TGCGCCAGCAGCCCTGGGACGGGAGGGGGCTACACCTTC. Encoded protein: CASSPGTGGGYTF.

V gene TRBV5-1 combines with J gene TRBJ1-1; D gene unclear. This CDR3 region has 13 residues. Germline V lookup: CDR1 SGHRS, CDR2 YFSETQ. With 4 bases removed from V and 6 bases from J, the gap between germline ends came to 13 bases. CDR3 sequence reads: CASSLNNMAEAFF. In DNA, the CDR3 is TGCGCCAGCAGCCTTAATAACATGGCTGAAGCTTTCTTT.

The chain uses TRBV30 and TRBJ2-3, with a possible D match to TRBD2 (6 bases). Trimming removed 3 bases from V and 3 bases from J, with 16 bases in between. The CDR3 covers 15 residues. Germline V lookup: CDR1 GTSNPN, CDR2 SVGIG (reference sequence). The CDR3 sequence: CAWSPSAGWTDTQYF. The CDR3 bases are TGTGCCTGGAGCCCGTCAGCGGGTTGGACAGATACGCAGTATTTT.

V usage is TRBV3-1 (or the pseudogene TRBV3-2) and J usage is TRBJ2-7; 10 positions match TRBD2. The V gene end was trimmed by 4 bases and the J gene end by 7 bases; junction bases not matched to a gene: 13. The CDR3 runs 16 residues. Germline V gene sequence: CDR1 LGHDT, CDR2 YNNKEL (reference sequence). CDR3 nucleotide sequence: TGTGCCAGCAGCCCGCAAGGGGCTAGCGGGAGTGGTGAGCAGTACTTC. The encoded protein is CASSPQGASGSGEQYF.

CDR3 protein: CASSLGLRETQYF. The CDR3 DNA is TGCGCCAGCAGCTTGGGACTTCGGGAGACCCAGTACTTC. The chain carries TRBV4-1 and TRBJ2-5; a weak D match, TRBD2 (6 bases). Germline lookup yields CDR1 MGHRA and CDR2 YSYEKL. Trimming pared 5 bases from V and 5 bases from J, leaving 12 bases between. This CDR3 region has 13 residues.

The rearrangement joins TRBV25-1 to TRBJ1-1, with D perhaps TRBD1 (5 bases). The CDR3 totals 11 residues. Trimming stripped 8 bases from V and 7 bases from J, with 11 bases between. CDR1 MGHDK and CDR2 SYGVNS come from the germline V gene. CDR3 coding DNA: TGTGCCAGCGGCGAAAGGGGTGAAGCTTTCTTT. Translated, it gives CASGERGEAFF. The full variable domain, its missing parts supplied by reference TRBV25-1 and TRBJ1-1, is EADIYQTPRYLVIGTGKKITLECSQTMGHDKMYWYQQDPGMELHLIHYSYGVNSTEKGDLSSESTVSRIRTEHFPLTLESARPSHTSQYLCASGERGEAFFGQGTRLTVV.

This clone appeared a few times. The chain links TRBV4-1 to TRBJ1-3; 8 bases are a match to TRBD1. This CDR3 spans 15 amino acids. Germline-derived CDR1 and CDR2 are MGHRA and YSYEKL. V lost 2 bases to trimming and J lost 3 bases; unmatched junction nucleotides: 3. CDR3 region: CASSQQGAGGNTIYF. In nucleotides, the CDR3 is TGCGCCAGCAGCCAACAGGGGGCTGGTGGAAACACCATATATTTT.

V is TRBV3-1 (or the pseudogene TRBV3-2) and J is TRBJ2-1, with TRBD2 matching 8 bases. This CDR3 has 17 residues. Germline lookup yields CDR1 LGHDT and CDR2 YNNKEL (reference sequence). J lost 7 bases, V lost 0 bases, and 11 bases had no gene match. The CDR3 nucleotides are TGTGCCAGCAGCCAAGAGTATTTAGCGGGACCAAGGAATGAGCAGTTCTTC. Translating gives CASSQEYLAGPRNEQFF.

V and J are TRBV4-2 and TRBJ2-1, with a weak D call TRBD1 (6 bases). V was shortened by 3 bases and J by 10 bases, with 19 bases between the two germline ends. Germline V gene data show CDR1 as LGHNA and CDR2 as YNFKEQ. The CDR3 contains 15 residues. In nucleotides, the CDR3 is TGTGCCAGCAGCCACGAGGGGGTGGGATCGGGGGAGCAGTTCTTC. It specifies CASSHEGVGSGEQFF.

As regards this clone: Other nucleotide sequences from this sample produce the same CDR3. The chain joins TRBV27 to TRBJ1-1, with D possibly being TRBD1 (6 bases). V was trimmed by 3 bases and J by 1 base, leaving 9 bases between them. Germline CDR1 MNHEY, CDR2 SMNVEV (reference sequence). CDR3 length equals 14 residues. The CDR3 bases are TGTGCCAGCAGTTTGGGGGGGCCGAACACTGAAGCTTTCTTT. It translates to CASSLGGPNTEAFF.

This sequence joins TRBV7-2 and TRBJ1-5; 7 bases are a match to TRBD1. The trim removed 5 bases at V and 7 bases at J, leaving 8 bases unmatched. CDR3 length: 14 residues. CDR1 is SGHTA and CDR2 is FQGNSA in the germline V gene. The chain's CDR3 is CASSQRQGGQPQHF. Written as DNA, the CDR3 is TGTGCCAGCAGCCAAAGACAGGGAGGCCAGCCCCAGCATTTT.

This chain uses TRBV5-4 with TRBJ1-1; TRBD1 might be the D (5 bases). CDR1 is SGHNT, CDR2 YYREEE, per germline (reference sequence). V was clipped by 5 bases and J by 7 bases, with 15 bases between them. CDR3 length: 13 residues. The chain's CDR3 is CASRYDSEVEAFF. The CDR3 DNA reads TGTGCCAGCAGATACGACAGTGAGGTTGAAGCTTTCTTT.

The CDR3 loop reads CASRTLATHEQYF. CDR3 bases: TGTGCCAGCAGGACTTTAGCGACGCACGAGCAGTACTTC. The chain has TRBV7-2 and TRBJ2-7; possible D gene TRBD2, 5 bases. Germline-derived CDR1 and CDR2 are SGHTA and FQGNSA. This CDR3 has 13 residues. V shed 6 bases and J shed 5 bases, with 14 bases lying between them.

This chain links TRBV10-2 with TRBJ2-7; 7 bases match TRBD1. The V and J ends lost 6 bases and 0 bases, in that order; junction bases with no gene match: 11. Germline CDR1 reads WSHSY; CDR2 reads SAAADI. This CDR3 region has 16 residues. This CDR3 reads CASRLTGRDSSYEQYF. In nucleotides, the CDR3 is TGCGCCAGCAGACTCACTGGTCGGGACAGCTCCTACGAGCAGTACTTC.

Only a few counts were recorded for this clone. The CDR3 sequence is CASSPDPSSYNSPLHF. CDR3 coding DNA: TGTGCCAGCAGCCCTGACCCTAGCTCCTATAATTCACCCCTCCACTTT. The genes are TRBV5-6 and TRBJ1-6; D remains unclear. Germline CDR1 SGHDT, CDR2 YYEEEE. The V end lost 4 bases, the J end lost 0 bases, and 11 bases lay between the germline ends. This CDR3 contains 16 residues.

V usage is TRBV19 and J usage is TRBJ1-4; D unclear. The CDR3 sequence is 16 residues long. The ends were cut back, 6 bases at V and 4 bases at J, with 18 bases in the middle. Germline CDR1 is LNHDA and CDR2 is SQIVND (reference sequence). CDR3 sequence (DNA): TGTGCCAGTAGCCCGGGGAGGACGGAGGTTAATGAAAAACTGTTTTTT. This sequence encodes CASSPGRTEVNEKLFF.

This clone is a singleton in its sample. The V gene is TRBV2, the J gene TRBJ2-5; 9 bases match TRBD1. V was pared by 6 bases and J by 2 bases, with 4 bases of the junction left unmatched. The germline V gene has CDR1 SNHLY and CDR2 FYNNEI. The CDR3 loop spans 14 amino acids. The CDR3 DNA reads TGTGCCAGCAGGACCGGGACAGGGCAAGAGACCCAGTACTTC. Its translation: CASRTGTGQETQYF.

The chain couples TRBV4-2 to TRBJ1-4; the match to TRBD1 covers 10 bases. From germline, CDR1 is LGHNA and CDR2 YNFKEQ. The CDR3 is made up of 16 amino acids. J was trimmed by 8 bases and V by 1 base; bases with no gene match: 7. The CDR3 region is CASSQVRGTGEEKLFF. The DNA of the CDR3 is TGTGCCAGCAGCCAAGTTCGCGGGACAGGGGAGGAAAAACTGTTTTTT.

The sample holds one count of this clone. This chain connects TRBV30 to TRBJ1-3; D is perhaps TRBD1 (5 bases). Between the trimmed V and J ends, which lost 1 base and 8 bases, there was a span of 18 bases. CDR3 length: 15 amino acids. Germline assignment: CDR1 GTSNPN and CDR2 SVGIG (reference sequence). The CDR3 protein is CAWSAGLTYGDTIYF. The CDR3 region has the DNA TGTGCCTGGAGTGCAGGGCTGACCTATGGGGACACCATATATTTT.

The V call is TRBV9, the J call TRBJ2-7; D is perhaps TRBD2 (7 bases). V gave up 3 bases and J gave up 5 bases, with 15 bases separating them. Germline V gene lookup returns CDR1 SGDLS and CDR2 YYNGEE. The CDR3 is 14 amino acids. CDR3 protein: CASSARGGFDEQYF. CDR3 DNA sequence: TGTGCCAGCAGCGCGAGGGGGGGCTTTGACGAGCAGTACTTC.

The CDR3 DNA reads as TGTGCCAGCAGTTATCGGGACAGAATCTCCTACGAGCAGTACTTC. Translation: CASSYRDRISYEQYF. V usage is TRBV5-6 and J usage is TRBJ2-7, with TRBD1 matching 7 bases. Germline V gene lookup returns CDR1 SGHDT and CDR2 YYEEEE. There are 15 residues in the CDR3. The V gene end was trimmed by 5 bases and the J gene end by 0 bases; junction bases not matched to a gene: 8.

V usage is TRBV27 and J usage is TRBJ2-1; D is perhaps TRBD1 (6 bases). Germline CDR1 and CDR2: MNHEY and SMNVEV (reference sequence). The V gene lost 2 bases and the J gene lost 3 bases, with 11 bases spanning the gap. The CDR3 contains 15 residues. The CDR3 region is CASSLGTLGYNEQFF. The CDR3 DNA sequence: TGTGCCAGCAGTTTAGGGACACTTGGCTACAATGAGCAGTTCTTC.

The count of this clone is one. V is TRBV5-1 and J is TRBJ1-1; D may be TRBD1 (6 bases). Germline assignment: CDR1 SGHRS and CDR2 YFSETQ. Deletions cut 1 base from V and 5 bases from J, with 15 bases between. CDR3 length: 15 amino acids. CDR3 protein: CASSLLGGRSTEAFF. In nucleotides, the CDR3 is TGCGCCAGCAGCTTGCTCGGGGGGCGATCTACTGAAGCTTTCTTT.